This paragraph reports one TCR beta chain. The antigen is unknown. The V and J ends lost 5 bases and 13 bases, in that order; junction bases with no gene match: 10. Germline V gene sequence: CDR1 MNHEY, CDR2 SVGAGI. This CDR3 is 14 amino acids long. PCR primers comprised 60 Vbeta and 13 Jbeta primers. Some clones are missing from TCRdb's copy, which holds only in-frame ones; the method was immunoSEQ multiplex PCR. The profile shows some 120,000 clones, around 77% of them singletons. This sample was taken from a study of cytomegalovirus exposure and HLA in healthy donors. Study results and caveats: Earlier analysis looked at TCR beta V segments, and most were productive about 87% or about 30% of the time. Fewer N-insertions than the 666-donor mean were reportedly shown by an Asian-associated ancestry cluster in a later analysis. Later on, an analysis tied 15,000 to 20,000 TCR beta sequences to HLA alleles at 0.05 false discovery rate. Common viral pathogens seemed to be connected with several of the most significant clusters, according to a later analysis.

The source is a man younger than 30 in good health and CMV-seropositive. The specimen was PBMCs. V and J are TRBV6-5 and TRBJ2-5; 13 bases map to TRBD2. The DNA of the CDR3 is TGTGCCAGCAGTCGGACTAGCGGGAGATCCCCGGGGTACTTC. This encodes CASSRTSGRSPGYF.